This TCR beta chain was recorded in a study of CD8 T cells in Susac syndrome. From blood CD8+ and CD4+ T cells, the TCR beta chain was sequenced. This CDR3 spans 13 amino acids. Germline CDR1 and CDR2: SGHDT and YYEEEE. V was cut by 6 bases and J by 8 bases, with 17 bases left in between. Points from the study as a whole: The study's TCR sequencing and HLA analysis covered a relatively small number of individuals, and the study acknowledged this.

Comment on this clonotype: Its cognate antigen is unknown.

RNA amounts of roughly 0.45 to 1 ug underwent reverse transcription with random hexamers. Across 54 Vbeta and 13 Jbeta, TCR beta CDR3 was amplified with immunoSEQ multiplex PCR. TCRdb reprocessed the immunoSEQ multiplex PCR reads via MiXCR and lists one record per CDR3 protein. The sample shows over 300,000 distinct CDR3 sequences, approximately 90% of them seen only once. The sequence was collected from a human donor with multiple sclerosis. Source material: CD4+ T cells from PBMCs. V and J are TRBV5-6 and TRBJ1-2; D perhaps matches TRBD1 (5 bases). The CDR3 region is CASMRGVAGGYTF. Written as DNA, the CDR3 is TGTGCCAGCATGCGGGGGGTCGCTGGAGGCTACACCTTC.